This T cell receptor (beta chain) is drawn from a study of prognosis after radiotherapy for stage I lung cancer. Across the whole study: Without exception, patients with non-small cell lung cancer were deemed medically inoperable. The tumors were adenocarcinoma in 11 to 12 patients (squamous cell carcinoma in several).

Study results and limitations: Patients who had metastases reportedly showed TRBV and TRBJ gene usage that varied from that of patients who did not.

Concerning this clonotype: Antigen unknown.

Uniform node negativity on CT and PET/CT characterised the cohort, and no patient had undergone prior chemotherapy or radiotherapy or presented other malignancies. This CDR3 region has 16 residues. CDR1 and CDR2 (germline): SGHRS, YFSETQ. The junction had 7 bases not matched to a gene; V was cut back by 4 bases and J by 0 bases. With two-round multiplex PCR, TCR beta CDR3 sequences were amplified from genomic DNA. The authors ran first-round PCR with primers specific to each TRBV and TRBJ gene. TCRdb redid the calling of the multiplex PCR reads with MiXCR, one entry per CDR3 protein. The top ten hold around an eighth of the sample, which has some 27,000 distinct CDR3 sequences, around 32% seen once.

Sequencing used PBMCs, obtained before or after stereotactic body radiation therapy (not recorded which). The receptor was isolated from a donor over 45 with non-small cell lung cancer. The J gene is TRBJ1-3, the V gene TRBV5-1, with TRBD1 matching over 7 bases. CDR3 in DNA: TGCGCCAGCAGCGGGGGACAGTTGGGCTCTGGAAACACCATATATTTT. As protein: CASSGGQLGSGNTIYF.